This T cell receptor (beta chain) stems from a study of post-analysis software for immune sequencing data. Across the whole study: Relapsing-remitting, secondary progressive and progressive-relapsing multiple sclerosis courses were included.

Trimming cost V 2 bases and J 2 bases; bases outside gene matches: 7. This CDR3 spans 16 amino acids. CDR1 and CDR2 (germline): SGDLS, YYNGEE. Tagging with unique molecular identifiers was a feature of the TCR beta cDNA libraries. The T cell input of roughly 0.85 to 11 million gave a few hundred thousand cDNA molecules. One entry per CDR3 protein, called by TCRdb with MiXCR from the PCR reads. The sample contains around 710,000 distinct CDR3 sequences, more than 45% of which appear only once. The study's findings and limits: The five TRBV segments detected at higher frequency in patients than in controls included TRBV5-6, TRBV5-1 and TRBV20-1. By F measure, strong co-clustering occurred among samples prepared in the same batch. Significantly lower normalized Chao1 diversity was seen in multiple sclerosis patients than in controls.

This clonotype was observed a handful of times. What it binds is unknown. The origin of this receptor is a girl aged 5 to 17 with multiple sclerosis. The chain has TRBV9 and TRBJ2-1; 7 bases agree with TRBD2. Sequences were obtained from blood. The CDR3 sequence: CASSVGQGGTYNEQFF. CDR3 DNA sequence: TGTGCCAGCAGCGTGGGTCAGGGAGGGACCTACAATGAGCAGTTCTTC.